The 18 T cell receptor beta chains in this list originate from one sample, sequenced in a study of cytomegalovirus exposure and HLA in healthy donors. The primer mix had 60 Vbeta and 13 Jbeta primers. Data came from immunoSEQ multiplex PCR; TCRdb stores just in-frame clones and leaves some out. The sample contains 60,000 to 80,000 clones, 70% to 75% of which appear only once. The sequencing sample was made of PBMCs. All receptors come from a woman aged 30 to 39 in good health and CMV-seronegative.

This clone was picked up one time. The V and J genes are TRBV6-1 and TRBJ2-7; D may be TRBD1 (5 bases). The CDR3 sequence is 15 residues long. The germline gives CDR1 MNHNS, CDR2 SASEGT. V lost 4 bases and J 0 bases, leaving 13 bases between the germline ends. CDR3 protein: CASSVPGLGSYEQYV. The DNA for the CDR3 is TGTGCCAGCAGTGTCCCAGGGCTAGGCTCCTACGAGCAGTACGTC.

The chain recombines TRBV9 with TRBJ2-3, with D possibly matching TRBD2 (5 bases). This CDR3 has 14 amino acids. Trimming shortened V by 3 bases and J by 0 bases, and 8 bases separated the two germline ends. Per germline, CDR1 SGDLS and CDR2 YYNGEE. Written as DNA, the CDR3 is TGTGCCAGCAGCGGGAGCGGAAGCACAGATACGCAGTATTTT. It encodes CASSGSGSTDTQYF. Together with reference TRBV9 and TRBJ2-3, the CDR3 gives the full variable domain: DSGVTQTPKHLITATGQRVTLRCSPRSGDLSVYWYQQSLDQGLQFLIQYYNGEERAKGNILERFSAQQFPDLHSELNLSSLELGDSALYFCASSGSGSTDTQYFGPGTRLTVL.

The J gene is TRBJ1-4, the V gene TRBV7-9; 10 nucleotides agree with TRBD1. Germline-derived CDR1 and CDR2 are SEHNR and FQNEAQ (reference sequence). The CDR3 loop spans 15 amino acids. Unmatched junction bases numbered 5, after V lost 3 bases and J lost 7 bases. This chain's CDR3 is CASSFLTGGTEKLFF. The CDR3 coding sequence is TGTGCCAGCAGCTTCCTGACAGGGGGCACTGAAAAACTGTTTTTT.

This chain links TRBV19 with TRBJ1-1; a weak D match, TRBD1 (6 bases). The CDR3 runs 14 residues. Germline V gives CDR1 LNHDA, CDR2 SQIVND (reference sequence). V was clipped by 7 bases and J by 4 bases, with 16 bases between them. The CDR3 DNA reads as TGTGCCAGTAATCAGCCAGGGGCTGGCACTGAAGCTTTCTTT. As protein: CASNQPGAGTEAFF.

The table lists this clone with a few counts. CDR3 in amino acids: CAWSVKGRVAGARGEQFF. CDR3 nucleotides: TGTGCCTGGAGTGTAAAGGGTAGGGTGGCGGGAGCCAGGGGTGAGCAGTTCTTC. The rearrangement joins TRBV30 to TRBJ2-1; possible D gene TRBD2, 7 bases. The CDR3 consists of 18 residues. V was cut by 0 bases and J by 9 bases, with 27 bases left in between. CDR1 and CDR2 (germline): GTSNPN, SVGIG (reference sequence).

The chain links TRBV7-2 to TRBJ2-7; D is possibly TRBD2 (6 bases). V was pared by 3 bases and J by 7 bases, with 13 bases between. This CDR3 is built from 13 residues. Germline loops: CDR1 SGHTA, CDR2 FQGNSA. The chain's CDR3 is CASSFQGGGEQYV. CDR3 nucleotide sequence: TGTGCCAGCAGCTTCCAGGGTGGGGGGGAGCAGTACGTC.

This clone has a handful of counts. The chain links TRBV5-8 to TRBJ1-5; 9 nucleotides agree with TRBD1. Germline CDR1 and CDR2: SGHTS and YDEGEE. The CDR3 has 15 amino acids. The J segment lost 4 bases and the V segment lost 0 bases, leaving 2 bases of the junction unmatched. CDR3 in DNA: TGTGCCAGCAGCTTGGGACAGGGGGTAAATCAGCCCCAGCATTTT. Translating it yields CASSLGQGVNQPQHF.

The rearrangement links TRBV7-9 to TRBJ1-4, with a weak D call TRBD1 (6 bases). V gave up 5 bases and J gave up 7 bases, with 8 bases separating them. The CDR3 length is 12 residues. The germline CDR1 and CDR2 sequences are SEHNR and FQNEAQ (reference sequence). As DNA, the CDR3 is TGTGCCAGCAGCCCGGACAGTGAAAAACTGTTTTTT. Encoded protein: CASSPDSEKLFF.

The rearrangement joins TRBV28 to TRBJ2-1; 10 nucleotides align to TRBD2. With 7 bases clipped from V and 10 bases from J, the junction kept 10 bases outside the gene matches. This CDR3 is built from 14 residues. Germline V gene sequence: CDR1 MDHEN, CDR2 SYDVKM. The CDR3 nucleotides are TGTGCCAGCAAGAGGACTAGCGGTAGATGGGAGCAGTTCTTC. Residues: CASKRTSGRWEQFF.

The genes are TRBV9 and TRBJ1-1; maybe TRBD1 (6 bases). V dropped 2 bases and J dropped 1 base, with 12 bases sitting between them. The germline V gene has CDR1 SGDLS and CDR2 YYNGEE. CDR3 length: 15 residues. CDR3 DNA: TGTGCCAGCAGCGTCCGAGGGGGGGGGAACACTGAAGCTTTCTTT. Protein product: CASSVRGGGNTEAFF.

This clone has a handful of counts. V is TRBV27 and J is TRBJ2-7; D gene uncertain. Germline V lookup: CDR1 MNHEY, CDR2 SMNVEV (reference sequence). The CDR3 runs to 15 residues. Trimming pared 0 bases from V and 6 bases from J, leaving 15 bases between. The CDR3 DNA reads as TGTGCCAGCAGTTTATCTAACTACCGCCTCGCCGAGCAGTACTTC. Translated: CASSLSNYRLAEQYF.

CDR3 DNA sequence: TGTGCCAGCACCCCCGGACCCCCCGGGGCCCAGTACTTC. This gives the protein CASTPGPPGAQYF. The V and J genes are TRBV27 and TRBJ2-5; tentative D call: TRBD2 (5 bases). The CDR3 has 13 residues. Trimming took 7 bases from V and 9 from J, leaving 18 bases between them. The germline V gene encodes CDR1 MNHEY and CDR2 SMNVEV (reference sequence).

This clone has a handful of counts. This chain uses TRBV6-1 with TRBJ2-1; possible D gene TRBD2, 6 bases. Germline V gives CDR1 MNHNS, CDR2 SASEGT. This CDR3 comprises 14 residues. Deletions cut 4 bases from V and 5 bases from J, with 12 bases between. The CDR3 sequence is CASSGYWGDNEQFF. The CDR3 bases are TGTGCCAGCAGTGGGTATTGGGGGGACAATGAGCAGTTCTTC.

The rearrangement uses TRBV10-3 and TRBJ1-2; D ambiguous. V dropped 10 bases and J dropped 4 bases, with 7 bases sitting between them. CDR1 and CDR2 (germline): ENHRY, SYGVKD. The CDR3 consists of 10 residues. The CDR3 loop reads CAKGGYGYTF. CDR3 sequence (DNA): TGTGCCAAAGGCGGCTATGGCTACACCTTC.

Regarding this clone: Within the sample, other DNA sequences also encode this same CDR3. The chain links TRBV7-3 to TRBJ2-1; TRBD2 is a possible D gene (5 bases). This CDR3 region has 14 residues. Between the trimmed V and J ends, which lost 2 bases and 8 bases, there was a span of 13 bases. Germline V CDR1 and CDR2: SGHTA, FQGTGA. This CDR3 reads CASSLDAGSDEQFF. CDR3 nucleotides: TGTGCCAGCAGCTTAGATGCAGGTAGCGATGAGCAGTTCTTC.

This clone showed up just a few times. The rearrangement joins TRBV7-9 to TRBJ1-1; 7 bases agree with TRBD1. Losses at the gene ends were 7 bases for V and 3 bases for J; bases not matched to a gene: 5. CDR1 is SEHNR, CDR2 FQNEAQ, per germline (reference sequence). The CDR3 runs 13 residues. CDR3 in DNA: TGTGCCAGCACCCGACAGGGAGACACTGAAGCTTTCTTT. Its translation is CASTRQGDTEAFF.

The chain combines TRBV5-1 with TRBJ2-1, with TRBD2 matching over 15 bases. This CDR3 has 17 amino acids. With 4 bases clipped from V and 9 bases from J, the junction kept 11 bases outside the gene matches. Germline V CDR1 and CDR2: SGHRS, YFSETQ. The CDR3 spells CASSPLGLAGGQGEQFF. The CDR3 DNA reads as TGCGCCAGCAGCCCCTTAGGACTAGCGGGAGGGCAAGGTGAGCAGTTCTTC.

CDR3 residues: CASRALAGGDTQYF. CDR3 in DNA: TGTGCCAGCAGGGCGCTAGCGGGAGGGGATACGCAGTATTTT. The V gene is TRBV27, the J gene TRBJ2-3; the match to TRBD2 covers 12 bases. Germline V gene lookup returns CDR1 MNHEY and CDR2 SMNVEV (reference sequence). This CDR3 contains 14 residues. V lost 6 bases to trimming and J lost 6 bases; unmatched junction nucleotides: 4.